The 22 T cell receptor beta chains given below trace back to one sample, sequenced in a study of shared clonotypes between healthy human individuals. Generated by immunoSEQ multiplex PCR, the TCRdb table keeps only in-frame clones and is missing some. Seen here are around 1.1 million clones, approximately 78% observed once, and the top ten hold 0.6% to 0.75%. The specimen was memory CD4+ T cells from PBMCs. Noted subset: CD45RA-negative fraction. The receptor source for this set is a young man in good health. Some clones in this sample may be carry-over from other donors' samples.

The chain has TRBV6-1 and TRBJ1-2, with D possibly matching TRBD1 (6 bases). Germline lookup yields CDR1 MNHNS and CDR2 SASEGT. CDR3 size: 12 residues. With 6 bases removed from V and 7 bases from J, the gap between germline ends came to 12 bases. The CDR3 spells CASRQGRGGYTF. For the CDR3, the DNA is TGTGCCAGCAGGCAGGGGAGGGGTGGCTACACCTTC.

The rearrangement uses TRBV30 and TRBJ2-1, with 9 nucleotides matching TRBD2. Germline V lookup: CDR1 GTSNPN, CDR2 SVGIG (reference sequence). The CDR3 length is 14 residues. Trimming cost V 8 bases and J 6 bases; bases outside gene matches: 11. The CDR3 DNA follows: TGTGCCCCCCGGGTAGCGGGAGCAGCCAATGAGCAGTTCTTC. Translation gives CAPRVAGAANEQFF.

This clone appeared once. A read error is possible here, since a much larger clone lies one base away. This chain joins TRBV11-3 and TRBJ2-2; 8 nucleotides match TRBD2. The CDR3 spans 15 residues. Germline CDR1 and CDR2: SGHNT and YENEEA. V dropped 1 base and J dropped 4; count of bases not matched to a gene: 2. The CDR3 loop is CASSLGLASTGELFF. The CDR3 DNA follows: TGTGCCAGCAGCTTAGGACTAGCGAGCACCGGGGAGCTGTTTTTT.

The chain combines TRBV29-1 with TRBJ1-5; 9 positions match TRBD1. The CDR3 runs to 13 residues. Trimming removed 6 bases from V and 3 bases from J; junction bases left unmatched: 3. Germline CDR1 is SQVTM and CDR2 is ANQGSEA. Here the CDR3 reads CSVGQGDNQPQHF. Here the CDR3 DNA reads TGCAGCGTGGGACAGGGCGACAATCAGCCCCAGCATTTT.

V usage is TRBV9 and J usage is TRBJ2-7, with 15 bases fitting TRBD2. The germline V gene has CDR1 SGDLS and CDR2 YYNGEE. The CDR3 totals 14 residues. V trimming: 4 bases; J trimming: 9 bases; junction bases outside the gene matches: 5. CDR3 in amino acids: CASSPMGLAGGQYF. CDR3 DNA sequence: TGTGCCAGCAGCCCGATGGGACTAGCGGGAGGGCAGTACTTC. Complete variable domain (other parts from reference TRBV9 and TRBJ2-7): DSGVTQTPKHLITATGQRVTLRCSPRSGDLSVYWYQQSLDQGLQFLIQYYNGEERAKGNILERFSAQQFPDLHSELNLSSLELGDSALYFCASSPMGLAGGQYFGPGTRLTVT.

The chain carries TRBV5-1 and TRBJ2-7; 7 nucleotides align to TRBD1. Germline CDR1 reads SGHRS; CDR2 reads YFSETQ. V shed 7 bases, J shed 3 bases, and the junction held 16 bases outside the gene matches. The CDR3 covers 16 residues. In DNA form, the CDR3 reads TGCGCCAGCTCCGCCCTGAACAGGGGACCGGACTACGAGCAGTACTTC. This sequence encodes CASSALNRGPDYEQYF.

The V and J genes are TRBV11-2 and TRBJ2-7, with D perhaps given as TRBD1 or TRBD2 (5 bases each). The CDR3 runs to 13 residues. With 3 bases removed from V and 4 bases from J, the gap between germline ends came to 10 bases. CDR1 and CDR2 from the germline V gene are SGHAT and FQNNGV. The CDR3 sequence is CASSFGGVYEQYF. The CDR3 bases are TGTGCCAGCAGCTTTGGGGGTGTATACGAGCAGTACTTC.

The chain couples TRBV9 to TRBJ2-2; 10 bases are shared with TRBD1. The V gene end was trimmed by 4 bases and the J gene end by 0 bases; junction bases not matched to a gene: 6. The V gene's germline CDR1 is SGDLS and CDR2 YYNGEE. This CDR3 comprises 17 residues. The CDR3: CASSFEGQGANTGELFF. The CDR3 DNA reads TGTGCCAGCAGCTTCGAAGGACAGGGGGCGAACACCGGGGAGCTGTTTTTT.

The sample holds many counts of this clone. This chain connects TRBV5-4 to TRBJ1-2, with 7 bases aligning to TRBD1. This CDR3 is built from 17 residues. With V trimmed by 3 bases and J by 3 bases, 14 bases remained unmatched. In germline, CDR1 is SGHNT, CDR2 YYREEE (reference sequence). The CDR3 DNA follows: TGTGCCAGCAGCTCACCAGGGGGGGCTATGAGGGACTATGGCTACACCTTC. Its translation: CASSSPGGAMRDYGYTF.

This chain joins TRBV5-1 and TRBJ2-1, with D tentatively TRBD2 (6 bases). The CDR3 loop spans 15 amino acids. Germline V gives CDR1 SGHRS, CDR2 YFSETQ. V dropped 5 bases and J dropped 7 bases, with 19 bases sitting between them. Here the CDR3 DNA reads TGCGCCAGCAGTTCCCACCAGGAGGGTGGTAATGAGCAGTTCTTC. This sequence encodes CASSSHQEGGNEQFF. Variable domain in full (rest from reference TRBV5-1 and TRBJ2-1): KAGVTQTPRYLIKTRGQQVTLSCSPISGHRSVSWYQQTPGQGLQFLFEYFSETQRNKGNFPGRFSGRQFSNSRSEMNVSTLELGDSALYLCASSSHQEGGNEQFFGPGTRLTVL.

Turning to this clone: A far larger clone is just one base off, so this is likely a read error. This chain links TRBV25-1 with TRBJ1-4; D is ambiguous. The CDR3 runs to 10 residues. V dropped 5 bases and J dropped 12 bases, with 7 bases sitting between them. Germline CDR1 MGHDK, CDR2 SYGVNS. The CDR3 protein is CASSKEELFF. As DNA, the CDR3 is TGTGCCAGCAGTAAGGAAGAACTGTTTTTT.

This chain uses TRBV28 with TRBJ2-7; D may be TRBD1 (6 bases). The CDR3 is 14 residues long. Trimming took 6 bases from V and 5 from J, leaving 17 bases between them. In germline, CDR1 is MDHEN, CDR2 SYDVKM. The DNA of the CDR3 is TGTGCCAGCAGATATACGAGGGGGAGAAACGAGCAGTACTTC. It yields the protein CASRYTRGRNEQYF.

Notes on this clone: A read error is the likely source, as a far larger clone sits one nucleotide away. V is TRBV30 and J is TRBJ1-1; D call uncertain. This CDR3 has 13 amino acids. CDR1 and CDR2 (germline): GTSNPN, SVGIG (reference sequence). This chain's CDR3 is CGWSVDTNTEAFF. DNA for the CDR3: TGTGGCTGGAGTGTAGACACGAACACTGAAGCTTTCTTT.

This clone showed up many times. This chain links TRBV5-4 with TRBJ2-7; D call uncertain. V was shortened by 0 bases and J by 5 bases, with 3 bases between the two germline ends. The CDR3 has 11 residues. Germline loops: CDR1 SGHNT, CDR2 YYREEE (reference sequence). The CDR3 sequence is CASSLADEQYF. DNA for the CDR3: TGTGCCAGCAGCTTGGCCGACGAGCAGTACTTC.

This sequence joins TRBV2 and TRBJ2-6; possibly TRBD1 for D (5 bases). Per the germline V gene, CDR1 is SNHLY and CDR2 is FYNNEI. V lost 7 bases and J lost 2, with 15 bases in between. The CDR3 sequence is 16 residues long. CDR3 sequence reads: CASTQGLYTGANVLTF. CDR3 nucleotide sequence: TGTGCCAGCACCCAGGGTTTATACACTGGGGCCAACGTCCTGACTTTC.

This rearrangement joins TRBV5-4 to TRBJ1-4, with 7 bases matching TRBD1. Germline V gene data show CDR1 as SGHNT and CDR2 as YYREEE (reference sequence). The CDR3 totals 16 residues. Germline trimming cut 4 bases from V and 3 bases from J; bases unmatched to any gene: 9. Here the CDR3 reads CASSTRQGGSNEKLFF. For the CDR3, the DNA is TGTGCCAGCAGCACCCGACAGGGAGGCTCTAATGAAAAACTGTTTTTT.

The rearrangement joins TRBV2 to TRBJ1-5; D is undetermined. Germline assignment: CDR1 SNHLY and CDR2 FYNNEI. V gave up 7 bases and J gave up 2 bases, with 12 bases separating them. The CDR3 contains 14 residues. The CDR3: CASTRNSGNQPQHF. In DNA form, the CDR3 reads TGTGCCAGCACCCGGAATAGCGGCAATCAGCCCCAGCATTTT.

On this clone: At the DNA level, this CDR3 is encoded by other sequences in the same sample as well. The chain is built from TRBV7-2 and TRBJ2-3; D remains unclear. The V end was cut by 4 bases, the J end by 6 bases, with 8 bases between. CDR1 and CDR2 (germline): SGHTA, FQGNSA. The CDR3 is 12 amino acids. The CDR3 loop is CASSSPWDTQYF. Written as DNA, the CDR3 is TGTGCCAGCAGCTCCCCTTGGGATACGCAGTATTTT.

This clone has just one count. The chain combines TRBV5-1 with TRBJ2-7; 10 bases line up with TRBD2. Trimming cost V 4 bases and J 5 bases; bases outside gene matches: 9. Germline V lookup: CDR1 SGHRS, CDR2 YFSETQ. The CDR3 spans 15 residues. CDR3 amino acids: CASSHSSGSVHEQYF. In nucleotides, the CDR3 is TGCGCCAGCAGCCACTCTAGCGGGAGCGTCCACGAGCAGTACTTC. The full variable domain, rest sourced from reference TRBV5-1 and TRBJ2-7, is KAGVTQTPRYLIKTRGQQVTLSCSPISGHRSVSWYQQTPGQGLQFLFEYFSETQRNKGNFPGRFSGRQFSNSRSEMNVSTLELGDSALYLCASSHSSGSVHEQYFGPGTRLTVT.

The rearrangement joins TRBV2 to TRBJ2-2; no clear D gene. V shed 7 bases and J shed 7 bases, with 16 bases lying between them. The CDR3 contains 14 residues. Germline lookup yields CDR1 SNHLY and CDR2 FYNNEI. The CDR3 here is CASTKESKVGELFF. CDR3 coding DNA: TGTGCCAGCACAAAGGAGAGTAAGGTCGGGGAGCTGTTTTTT. The whole variable domain, remainder taken from reference TRBV2 and TRBJ2-2, is EPEVTQTPSHQVTQMGQEVILRCVPISNHLYFYWYRQILGQKVEFLVSFYNNEISEKSEIFDDQFSVERPDGSNFTLKIRSTKLEDSAMYFCASTKESKVGELFFGEGSRLTVL.

On this clone itself: It is unclear where the CDR3 begins or ends on the DNA, so no DNA is shown, and the CDR3 is as TCRdb lists it. The chain has TRBV28 and TRBJ1-2; TRBD1 is taken as the D call from the table, unchecked against the DNA. The CDR3 sequence runs 11 residues, both termini included. The germline V gene has CDR1 MDHEN and CDR2 SYDVKM. This CDR3 reads CASSFGQGNTF.

This clone was picked up a small number of times. The genes are TRBV7-3 and TRBJ2-5; a possible D gene is TRBD2 (5 bases). Germline CDR1 reads SGHTA; CDR2 reads FQGTGA. V was shortened by 5 bases and J by 5 bases, with 12 bases between the two germline ends. This CDR3 comprises 13 residues. This CDR3 reads CASSPGSTETQYF. DNA of the CDR3: TGTGCCAGCAGCCCGGGATCAACGGAGACCCAGTACTTC.